The 30 T cell receptor beta chains below all came from one sample that was sequenced in a study of OX40 agonist ivuxolimab in advanced cancers. The library relied on the immunoSEQ multiplex PCR assay. TCRdb retrieved this table from immuneACCESS and kept in-frame rearrangements only. Not all clones are present; in checked studies, unresolved V genes account for under half, and no reason is known for the remainder. The sample yields under 100,000 clones; 75% to 95% were counted once. The ten top clones hold about 2.4% of the sample. Sequenced material: CD4+ or CD8+ T cells sorted from blood, taken in a trial of the OX40 agonist ivuxolimab. The receptors derive from an adult with an advanced solid tumor such as melanoma, head and neck, liver or kidney cancer.

The rearrangement uses TRBV11-2 and TRBJ2-6; 9 nucleotides match TRBD1. Germline assignment: CDR1 SGHAT and CDR2 FQNNGV. This CDR3 spans 20 amino acids. V dropped 0 bases and J dropped 0; count of bases not matched to a gene: 9. CDR3 DNA: TGTGCCAGCAGCTTAGATCTGGGACAGGGCGACTTCTCTGGGGCCAACGTCCTGACTTTC. It encodes CASSLDLGQGDFSGANVLTF.

The V gene is TRBV28, the J gene TRBJ1-2; D unresolved. There are 11 residues in the CDR3. The germline V and J ends were trimmed by 6 bases and 5 bases, with 7 bases remaining between them. The germline gives CDR1 MDHEN, CDR2 SYDVKM. CDR3 DNA: TGTGCCAGCAGCTTGAAATATGGCTACACCTTC. The encoded protein is CASSLKYGYTF.

V is TRBV5-8 and J is TRBJ2-7; 7 bases line up with TRBD1. With V trimmed by 4 bases and J by 0 bases, 7 bases remained unmatched. The CDR3 consists of 15 residues. The V gene's germline CDR1 is SGHTS and CDR2 YDEGEE. CDR3 coding DNA: TGTGCCAGCAGCAAGGACAGGCTGAGCTCCTACGAGCAGTACTTC. Translation: CASSKDRLSSYEQYF. Variable domain in full (rest from reference TRBV5-8 and TRBJ2-7): EAGVTQSPTHLIKTRGQQATLRCSPISGHTSVYWYQQALGLGLQFLLWYDEGEERNRGNFPPRFSGRQFPNYSSELNVNALELEDSALYLCASSKDRLSSYEQYFGPGTRLTVT.

The genes are TRBV2 and TRBJ2-1; D is unresolved. With 6 bases removed from V and 1 base from J, the gap between germline ends came to 10 bases. Per germline, CDR1 SNHLY and CDR2 FYNNEI. The CDR3 is 14 residues long. Here the CDR3 reads CASRGSLSYNEQFF. Here the CDR3 DNA reads TGTGCCAGCAGGGGGTCTTTGTCCTACAATGAGCAGTTCTTC. The full variable domain, its missing parts supplied by reference TRBV2 and TRBJ2-1, is EPEVTQTPSHQVTQMGQEVILRCVPISNHLYFYWYRQILGQKVEFLVSFYNNEISEKSEIFDDQFSVERPDGSNFTLKIRSTKLEDSAMYFCASRGSLSYNEQFFGPGTRLTVL.

With respect to this clone: Other DNA sequences of this sample code for an identical CDR3. The chain combines TRBV28 with TRBJ2-3, with 9 bases matching TRBD2. Germline trimming cut 2 bases from V and 4 bases from J; bases unmatched to any gene: 1. The CDR3 consists of 14 residues. Germline CDR1 reads MDHEN; CDR2 reads SYDVKM. The CDR3 region has the DNA TGTGCCAGCAGTTTAGGCGGGAGGGCAGATACGCAGTATTTT. Residues: CASSLGGRADTQYF. Supplemented by reference TRBV28 and TRBJ2-3, the full variable domain reads DVKVTQSSRYLVKRTGEKVFLECVQDMDHENMFWYRQDPGLGLRLIYFSYDVKMKEKGDIPEGYSVSREKKERFSLILESASTNQTSMYLCASSLGGRADTQYFGPGTRLTVL.

This clone was detected only once. V gene TRBV4-2 combines with J gene TRBJ2-1; tentatively, D is TRBD2 (6 bases). Germline-derived CDR1 and CDR2 are LGHNA and YNFKEQ. The CDR3 spans 16 residues. V was trimmed by 1 base and J by 3 bases, leaving 13 bases between them. The CDR3 DNA is TGTGCCAGCAGCCAAGTCCCGGGAGATTACTACAATGAGCAGTTCTTC. Translating it yields CASSQVPGDYYNEQFF.

CDR3 sequence reads: CAIRPPTGQVHEQYF. CDR3 nucleotide sequence: TGTGCCATCAGACCCCCTACAGGACAGGTCCACGAGCAGTACTTC. The chain carries TRBV10-3 and TRBJ2-7, with 7 bases fitting TRBD1. CDR1 is ENHRY and CDR2 is SYGVKD in the germline V gene. The CDR3 is 15 residues long. V was clipped by 6 bases and J by 5 bases; unmatched bases: 13.

This chain's CDR3 is CASSQRTDTQYF. The CDR3 DNA follows: TGTGCCAGCAGTCAGCGTACAGATACGCAGTATTTT. The chain is built from TRBV28 and TRBJ2-3; D is unresolved. V was cut by 5 bases and J by 3 bases, with 6 bases left in between. This CDR3 is built from 12 residues. In germline, CDR1 is MDHEN, CDR2 SYDVKM.

The V gene is TRBV7-9, the J gene TRBJ2-5; 14 bases are shared with TRBD2. J gave up 5 bases and V 5 bases, and 16 bases lay outside the gene matches. The CDR3 totals 19 residues. The germline CDR1 and CDR2 sequences are SEHNR and FQNEAQ (reference sequence). CDR3 coding DNA: TGTGCCAGCAGCCCGGGGGGACTAGCGGGAGATTGGGATCGCGAGACCCAGTACTTC. Encoded protein: CASSPGGLAGDWDRETQYF.

V and J are TRBV28 and TRBJ2-3, with 7 bases identical to TRBD2. The ends lost 4 bases at V and 15 bases at J; junction bases unmatched: 19. This CDR3 region has 15 residues. Germline values: CDR1 MDHEN, CDR2 SYDVKM. The CDR3 coding sequence is TGTGCCAGCAGTTCCCCGGGAGGCCCAAAAGTGGGTGTCTATTTT. It yields the protein CASSSPGGPKVGVYF. Looking up the rest from reference TRBV28 and TRBJ2-3 gives the full variable domain: DVKVTQSSRYLVKRTGEKVFLECVQDMDHENMFWYRQDPGLGLRLIYFSYDVKMKEKGDIPEGYSVSREKKERFSLILESASTNQTSMYLCASSSPGGPKVGVYFGPGTRLTVL.

J is TRBJ1-4 and V is TRBV10-1; TRBD1 aligns across 8 bases. V lost 6 bases to trimming and J lost 8 bases; unmatched junction nucleotides: 8. Germline CDR1 is WNHNN and CDR2 is SYGVQD (reference sequence). The CDR3 is 14 amino acids. As DNA, the CDR3 is TGCGCCAGCAGATTACAGGGGGTGAAGGAAAAACTGTTTTTT. Protein sequence: CASRLQGVKEKLFF.

The gene calls are TRBV14 and TRBJ2-5; the D is unclear. The CDR3 has 13 residues. Per germline, CDR1 SGHDN and CDR2 FVKESK. V was cut by 3 bases and J by 2 bases, with 7 bases left in between. CDR3 region: CASSQGKQETQYF. Here the CDR3 DNA reads TGTGCCAGCAGCCAGGGCAAACAAGAGACCCAGTACTTC.

The rearrangement links TRBV18 to TRBJ2-5; TRBD1 agrees at 9 bases. The germline CDR1 and CDR2 sequences are KGHSH and LQKENI. The CDR3 extends over 14 amino acids. Losses at the gene ends were 3 bases for V and 4 bases for J; bases not matched to a gene: 3. In DNA form, the CDR3 reads TGTGCCAGCTCACCGGGACAGGGAACAGAGACCCAGTACTTC. Its protein product is CASSPGQGTETQYF.

For this clone: The same CDR3 arises from other DNA sequences in this sample as well. The chain couples TRBV11-2 to TRBJ2-7, with D possibly TRBD1 on 5 matching bases. CDR1 is SGHAT, CDR2 FQNNGV, per germline. V was trimmed by 3 bases and J by 6 bases, leaving 9 bases between them. The CDR3 loop spans 12 amino acids. The CDR3 nucleotides are TGTGCCAGCAGCTTCTCAGGGTCCGAGCAGTACTTC. This sequence encodes CASSFSGSEQYF.

This chain joins TRBV7-9 and TRBJ2-1; 7 positions match TRBD2. J was trimmed by 8 bases and V by 6 bases; bases with no gene match: 10. The CDR3 contains 14 residues. Germline V lookup: CDR1 SEHNR, CDR2 FQNEAQ (reference sequence). The CDR3: CASRGTTLRDEQFF. The DNA for the CDR3 is TGTGCCAGCAGAGGGACTACCCTTAGGGATGAGCAGTTCTTC.

The rearrangement links TRBV21-1 to TRBJ1-5. TRBV21-1 is deemed a pseudogene. The CDR3 runs to 16 residues. CDR3 DNA sequence: TGTGCCAGCAGCAATTTGGCGACGTTCAGCAATCAGCCCCAGCATTTT. This sequence encodes CASSNLATFSNQPQHF.

The chain has TRBV10-1 and TRBJ2-5; D might be TRBD1 (6 bases). V was cut by 2 bases and J by 5 bases, with 12 bases left in between. The CDR3 sequence is 14 residues long. Germline V gene sequence: CDR1 WNHNN, CDR2 SYGVQD (reference sequence). CDR3 in amino acids: CASSETGPGETQYF. In DNA form, the CDR3 reads TGCGCCAGCAGTGAGACAGGGCCAGGGGAGACCCAGTACTTC.

The genes are TRBV11-2 and TRBJ2-7, with 9 bases identical to TRBD2. Losses at the gene ends were 2 bases for V and 5 bases for J; bases not matched to a gene: 7. The CDR3 is made up of 15 amino acids. Germline V gene sequence: CDR1 SGHAT, CDR2 FQNNGV. The CDR3: CASSLWGLAKHEQYF. CDR3 in DNA: TGTGCCAGCAGCTTATGGGGACTAGCAAAGCACGAGCAGTACTTC.

The V gene is TRBV4-2, the J gene TRBJ2-1; TRBD2 matches at 10 bases. Germline V lookup: CDR1 LGHNA, CDR2 YNFKEQ. This CDR3 is 15 amino acids long. Trimming at V came to 0 bases and at J to 7 bases, leaving 3 bases not matched to a gene. The CDR3 coding sequence is TGTGCCAGCAGCCAAGAAGATAGCGGGAGGAATGAGCAGTTCTTC. The encoded protein is CASSQEDSGRNEQFF.

The V and J genes are TRBV28 and TRBJ2-5, with D unresolved. Trimming stripped 7 bases from V and 5 bases from J, with 14 bases between. Germline loops: CDR1 MDHEN, CDR2 SYDVKM. This CDR3 has 13 residues. The CDR3 is CASKGTNGETQYF. CDR3 sequence (DNA): TGTGCCAGCAAGGGCACCAACGGGGAGACCCAGTACTTC.

The chain recombines TRBV19 with TRBJ2-3, with D possibly being TRBD2 (5 bases). V shed 3 bases and J shed 2 bases, with 15 bases lying between them. The CDR3 is 16 amino acids. Germline-derived CDR1 and CDR2 are LNHDA and SQIVND (reference sequence). CDR3 DNA: TGTGCCAGTAGTATCAGGACTGGATTGAACACAGATACGCAGTATTTT. Protein sequence: CASSIRTGLNTDTQYF.

This chain connects TRBV2 to TRBJ2-5, with 8 bases aligning to TRBD2. Germline-derived CDR1 and CDR2 are SNHLY and FYNNEI. This CDR3 is built from 15 residues. The trim removed 5 bases at V and 5 bases at J, leaving 10 bases unmatched. CDR3 nucleotides: TGTGCCAGCAGTTCCGGACTAGCTCAAGTGGAGACCCAGTACTTC. Its protein product is CASSSGLAQVETQYF.

This chain uses TRBV6-1 with TRBJ2-1; 8 nucleotides match TRBD2. V gave up 7 bases and J gave up 1 base; unmatched junction bases: 6. The CDR3 is 15 residues long. Germline CDR1 MNHNS, CDR2 SASEGT. CDR3 loop: CASKSGGGSYNEQFF. As DNA, the CDR3 is TGTGCCAGCAAGAGCGGGGGTGGGTCCTACAATGAGCAGTTCTTC.

The DNA of the CDR3 is TGTGCCAGCAGCTTAGAGTTGGGGATTCAGTACTTC. It codes for CASSLELGIQYF. The rearrangement links TRBV7-9 to TRBJ2-4, with D unresolved. V was clipped by 1 base and J by 10 bases, with 8 bases between them. CDR3 size: 12 residues. The germline gives CDR1 SEHNR, CDR2 FQNEAQ (reference sequence).

The CDR3 sequence: CASSVVGLAATDTQYF. The CDR3 nucleotides read TGTGCCAGCAGCGTAGTGGGACTAGCGGCCACAGATACGCAGTATTTT. V usage is TRBV9 and J usage is TRBJ2-3; 11 bases align to TRBD2. The CDR3 contains 16 residues. J lost 2 bases, V lost 0 bases, and 2 bases had no gene match. Germline V gene lookup returns CDR1 SGDLS and CDR2 YYNGEE.

Regarding this clone: The sample carries other DNA sequences with the same CDR3. The V gene is TRBV27, the J gene TRBJ1-4; D call uncertain. This CDR3 is 15 amino acids long. CDR1 and CDR2 (germline): MNHEY, SMNVEV (reference sequence). Trimming left V 7 bases short and J 0 bases short, with 12 bases between. CDR3 protein: CASTRDPATNEKLFF. The CDR3 DNA reads TGTGCCAGCACCCGAGACCCTGCAACTAATGAAAAACTGTTTTTT.

V and J are TRBV11-2 and TRBJ2-7, with D perhaps matching TRBD2 (5 bases). This CDR3 is built from 14 residues. Germline assignment: CDR1 SGHAT and CDR2 FQNNGV. Trimming left V 7 bases short and J 3 bases short, with 16 bases between. CDR3 nucleotides: TGTGCCAGCACCTCCGGTAGCGCCCACTACGAGCAGTACTTC. Translated: CASTSGSAHYEQYF.

The chain links TRBV6-6 to TRBJ2-1, with D hard to call. This CDR3 contains 13 residues. V was trimmed by 7 bases and J by 4 bases, leaving 11 bases between them. Germline V gives CDR1 MNHNY, CDR2 SVGAGI (reference sequence). The CDR3 nucleotides are TGTGCCAGCACCACGACTCCTTACAATGAGCAGTTCTTC. It yields the protein CASTTTPYNEQFF.

V gene TRBV10-3 combines with J gene TRBJ1-2, with D perhaps matching TRBD1 (6 bases). The CDR3 is 14 residues long. Trimming took off 0 bases at V and 6 bases at J, with 11 bases between the two ends. The germline V gene encodes CDR1 ENHRY and CDR2 SYGVKD. In DNA, the CDR3 is TGTGCCATCAGTGAGTCTGGGACACGGGATGGCTACACCTTC. This translates into CAISESGTRDGYTF.

J is TRBJ1-1 and V is TRBV19; D is unresolved. CDR1 and CDR2 (germline): LNHDA, SQIVND (reference sequence). Trimming shortened V by 5 bases and J by 4 bases, and 20 bases separated the two germline ends. This CDR3 comprises 16 residues. The CDR3 protein is CASSPSGGGLITEAFF. CDR3 nucleotides: TGTGCCAGTAGTCCCTCAGGAGGAGGTTTAATCACTGAAGCTTTCTTT.